A single sample gave rise to the 25 T cell receptor beta chains below, sequenced in a study of cytomegalovirus exposure and HLA in healthy donors. 60 Vbeta and 13 Jbeta primers were used in PCR. Here immunoSEQ multiplex PCR was the method, and the copy in TCRdb shows in-frame clones only, minus some. The sample gives 60,000 to 70,000 clones, about three quarters of which show up once; approximately 4.8% is in the top ten. The sequenced sample was PBMCs. The receptors stem from a male donor in good health and CMV-seropositive.

The J gene is TRBJ1-1, the V gene TRBV6-1, with a tentative D call TRBD1 (5 bases). V lost 3 bases and J lost 6, with 17 bases in between. The CDR3 totals 15 residues. Germline V gene data show CDR1 as MNHNS and CDR2 as SASEGT. CDR3 sequence: CASSDQGPWVSEAFF. The CDR3 DNA reads TGTGCCAGCAGTGATCAGGGTCCGTGGGTGTCTGAAGCTTTCTTT.

The chain uses TRBV29-1 and TRBJ2-5; a weak D match, TRBD2 (6 bases). CDR3 length: 14 residues. The ends were cut back, 2 bases at V and 1 base at J, with 11 bases in the middle. Per germline, CDR1 SQVTM and CDR2 ANQGSEA. CDR3 loop: CSVELWEVQETQYF. DNA for the CDR3: TGCAGCGTTGAATTATGGGAGGTCCAAGAGACCCAGTACTTC.

CDR3 sequence: CASSQDSGGGQYEQYF. The CDR3 DNA follows: TGCGCCAGCAGCCAAGATTCGGGGGGGGGCCAATACGAGCAGTACTTC. V usage is TRBV4-1 and J usage is TRBJ2-7, with TRBD2 matching over 8 bases. J lost 4 bases, V lost 0 bases, and 8 bases had no gene match. Germline V lookup: CDR1 MGHRA, CDR2 YSYEKL. The CDR3 has 16 residues.

CDR3 loop: CAWGIGQGDNEQFF. Here the CDR3 DNA reads TGTGCCTGGGGTATAGGACAGGGGGACAATGAGCAGTTCTTC. The chain uses TRBV30 and TRBJ2-1; 10 positions agree with TRBD1. Losses at the gene ends were 5 bases for V and 5 bases for J; bases not matched to a gene: 6. Germline lookup yields CDR1 GTSNPN and CDR2 SVGIG (reference sequence). The CDR3 is 14 residues long.

The rearrangement uses TRBV14 and TRBJ1-1; maybe TRBD1 (5 bases). The V end was cut by 0 bases, the J end by 0 bases, with 8 bases between. This CDR3 is 15 amino acids long. CDR1 is SGHDN and CDR2 is FVKESK in the germline V gene. The CDR3 DNA is TGTGCCAGCAGCCAAGATTGGGGGGTGAACACTGAAGCTTTCTTT. This codes for CASSQDWGVNTEAFF.

The rearrangement links TRBV2 to TRBJ1-6; no reliable D call. The CDR3 extends over 17 amino acids. V lost 6 bases to trimming and J lost 0 bases, with 15 bases between them. The germline gives CDR1 SNHLY, CDR2 FYNNEI. CDR3 nucleotides: TGTGCCAGCAGAGAGGTCGGCGCTAGCTCCTATAATTCACCCCTCCACTTT. Encoded protein: CASREVGASSYNSPLHF.

The table lists this clone with a count of one. The rearrangement links TRBV23-1 to TRBJ1-5, with D hard to call. TRBV23-1 is noted as an ORF with a role that remains uncertain. There are 16 residues in the CDR3. Trimming cost V 2 bases and J 1 base, with 12 bases left between them. Here the CDR3 DNA reads TGCGCCAGCAGTCAAAGGAGTTGCCTAAGCAATCAGCCCCAGCATTTT. Translated, it gives CASSQRSCLSNQPQHF.

This clone was detected only a few times. This chain joins TRBV5-1 and TRBJ2-6; possibly TRBD1 for D (5 bases). The germline V and J ends were trimmed by 2 bases and 0 bases, with 6 bases remaining between them. CDR3 size: 15 residues. The V gene's germline CDR1 is SGHRS and CDR2 YFSETQ. CDR3 amino acids: CASSFDSSGANVLTF. CDR3 nucleotide sequence: TGCGCCAGCAGCTTTGACAGCTCTGGGGCCAACGTCCTGACTTTC. Full variable domain (outside the CDR3, taken from reference TRBV5-1 and TRBJ2-6): KAGVTQTPRYLIKTRGQQVTLSCSPISGHRSVSWYQQTPGQGLQFLFEYFSETQRNKGNFPGRFSGRQFSNSRSEMNVSTLELGDSALYLCASSFDSSGANVLTFGAGSRLTVL.

This clone has a handful of counts. The rearrangement uses TRBV2 and TRBJ1-1; TRBD1 might be the D (6 bases). The ends were cut back, 6 bases at V and 0 bases at J, with 17 bases in the middle. CDR1 and CDR2 from the germline V gene are SNHLY and FYNNEI. This CDR3 contains 16 residues. CDR3 sequence reads: CASSGELQGMNTEAFF. The CDR3 coding sequence is TGTGCCAGCAGCGGCGAACTACAGGGAATGAACACTGAAGCTTTCTTT.

The V and J genes are TRBV4-2 and TRBJ2-7; TRBD2 is a possible D gene (6 bases). The CDR3 covers 14 residues. CDR1 and CDR2 (germline): LGHNA, YNFKEQ. Deletions cut 0 bases from V and 2 bases from J, with 8 bases between. The CDR3 bases are TGTGCCAGCAGCCAAGAGAGACTAGCCTACGAGCAGTACTTC. The encoded protein is CASSQERLAYEQYF.

DNA for the CDR3: TGTGCCAGCAGTCTGGCGATCAAGGGAGGGCAGTATTTT. Translated: CASSLAIKGGQYF. This chain connects TRBV27 to TRBJ2-3; possible D gene TRBD2, 6 bases. Between the trimmed V and J ends, which lost 5 bases and 11 bases, there was a span of 17 bases. The CDR3 length is 13 residues. CDR1 and CDR2 from the germline V gene are MNHEY and SMNVEV (reference sequence).

The rearrangement links TRBV6-6 to TRBJ1-2; possibly TRBD1 for D (5 bases). This CDR3 is 15 amino acids long. Germline V gene sequence: CDR1 MNHNY, CDR2 SVGAGI (reference sequence). Trimming cost V 2 bases and J 8 bases, with 18 bases left between them. This CDR3 reads CASSYPETDSWGYTF. DNA of the CDR3: TGTGCCAGCAGTTACCCGGAGACAGACTCATGGGGCTACACCTTC.

V usage is TRBV30 and J usage is TRBJ2-7; 7 nucleotides match TRBD1. Unmatched junction bases numbered 3, after V lost 4 bases and J lost 0 bases. In germline, CDR1 is GTSNPN, CDR2 SVGIG (reference sequence). CDR3 length equals 13 residues. Here the CDR3 DNA reads TGTGCCTGGACCCGACAGGGCTCCTACGAGCAGTACTTC. It translates to CAWTRQGSYEQYF.

The CDR3 DNA reads as TGTGCCAGCAGCCCCGGACTCTCGAAAAACAACGAGCAGTACTTC. Its protein is CASSPGLSKNNEQYF. This sequence joins TRBV7-9 and TRBJ2-7, with D maybe TRBD2 (5 bases). Trimming removed 5 bases at V and 5 bases at J, with 19 bases between. This CDR3 contains 15 residues. Germline CDR1 is SEHNR and CDR2 is FQNEAQ (reference sequence).

The chain couples TRBV19 to TRBJ2-5, with TRBD2 identical over 8 bases. The J segment lost 5 bases and the V segment lost 3 bases, leaving 8 bases of the junction unmatched. Per germline, CDR1 LNHDA and CDR2 SQIVND (reference sequence). The CDR3 loop spans 15 amino acids. CDR3 DNA sequence: TGTGCCAGTAGTATGGTCGGGGGGGCCATGGAGACCCAGTACTTC. This encodes CASSMVGGAMETQYF.

The rearrangement uses TRBV4-1 and TRBJ1-2; 8 bases are shared with TRBD1. The germline gives CDR1 MGHRA, CDR2 YSYEKL. The CDR3 spans 20 residues. V shed 1 base, J shed 2 bases, and the junction held 18 bases outside the gene matches. In DNA form, the CDR3 reads TGCGCCAGCAGCCAAGGGGTGACAGGGGAACGATTGGGCACCAACTATGGCTACACCTTC. Its translation: CASSQGVTGERLGTNYGYTF.

This clone was seen just once. V is TRBV25-1 and J is TRBJ2-7; 9 bases align to TRBD1. V lost 4 bases, J lost 2 bases, and 6 bases stayed unmatched. The CDR3 contains 15 residues. Germline V gives CDR1 MGHDK, CDR2 SYGVNS. The CDR3 protein is CASSGAGQGTYEQYF. The DNA for the CDR3 is TGTGCCAGCAGTGGGGCCGGACAGGGGACCTACGAGCAGTACTTC.

This clone has only one observation. The rearrangement links TRBV29-1 to TRBJ2-3; TRBD2 matches at 14 bases. Losses at the gene ends were 6 bases for V and 3 bases for J; bases not matched to a gene: 5. This CDR3 region has 15 residues. Germline CDR1 is SQVTM and CDR2 is ANQGSEA. The CDR3 reads CSVQGTSGGTDTQYF. The CDR3 DNA reads as TGCAGCGTCCAAGGGACTAGCGGGGGTACAGATACGCAGTATTTT.

This clone was seen just once. The chain links TRBV27 to TRBJ2-2; 8 nucleotides match TRBD1. In germline, CDR1 is MNHEY, CDR2 SMNVEV (reference sequence). V shed 4 bases and J 7 bases; nucleotides not matched to a gene: 11. The CDR3 totals 16 residues. CDR3 amino acids: CASSSRGRGHDGELFF. The CDR3 bases are TGTGCCAGCAGTTCTAGGGGCAGGGGGCATGACGGGGAGCTGTTTTTT.

The chain couples TRBV9 to TRBJ2-7; D not resolved. Germline CDR1 reads SGDLS; CDR2 reads YYNGEE. V shed 0 bases and J shed 4 bases, with 5 bases lying between them. This CDR3 spans 12 amino acids. CDR3 in amino acids: CASSVVRYEQYF. For the CDR3, the DNA is TGTGCCAGCAGCGTAGTGAGGTACGAGCAGTACTTC.

J is TRBJ1-1 and V is TRBV13; 8 bases map to TRBD1. This CDR3 contains 16 residues. With V trimmed by 6 bases and J by 1 base, 10 bases remained unmatched. CDR1 is PRHDT and CDR2 is FYEKMQ in the germline V gene (reference sequence). The CDR3 sequence is CASSPGQVGGNTEAFF. The CDR3 nucleotides are TGTGCCAGCAGTCCGGGACAGGTCGGTGGGAACACTGAAGCTTTCTTT. Together with reference TRBV13 and TRBJ1-1, the CDR3 gives the full variable domain: AAGVIQSPRHLIKEKRETATLKCYPIPRHDTVYWYQQGPGQDPQFLISFYEKMQSDKGSIPDRFSAQQFSDYHSELNMSSLELGDSALYFCASSPGQVGGNTEAFFGQGTRLTVV.

This clone was observed once. The chain combines TRBV9 with TRBJ1-2; no reliable D call. The CDR3 is made up of 14 amino acids. Germline assignment: CDR1 SGDLS and CDR2 YYNGEE. V gave up 5 bases and J gave up 2 bases, with 13 bases separating them. The CDR3 is CASSAVTSNYGYTF. The CDR3 coding sequence is TGTGCCAGCAGTGCCGTAACTTCCAACTATGGCTACACCTTC.

CDR3 residues: CASSQPGTSGGYEQYF. DNA for the CDR3: TGCGCCAGCAGCCAACCTGGGACTAGCGGGGGGTACGAGCAGTACTTC. The gene calls are TRBV4-1 and TRBJ2-7, with 15 bases matching TRBD2. Germline assignment: CDR1 MGHRA and CDR2 YSYEKL. The CDR3 has 16 residues. V was pared by 2 bases and J by 4 bases, with 3 bases of the junction left unmatched.

V gene TRBV20-1 combines with J gene TRBJ2-3; TRBD2 is a possible D gene (5 bases). This CDR3 is built from 10 residues. Deletions cut 7 bases from V and 8 bases from J, with 10 bases between. The germline V gene has CDR1 DFQATT and CDR2 SNEGSKA (reference sequence). DNA of the CDR3: TGCAGTGTACCTCGGGGTACGCAGTATTTT. Its translation: CSVPRGTQYF.

The chain carries TRBV4-3 and TRBJ2-1; D remains ambiguous. The CDR3 length is 12 residues. Deletions cut 8 bases from V and 1 base from J, with 6 bases between. CDR1 and CDR2 (germline): LGHNA, YSLEER. The CDR3 nucleotides are TGCGCCAGCGAGGCTTCCTACAATGAGCAGTTCTTC. Translating gives CASEASYNEQFF.